These T cell receptor beta chains were read from a single sample in a study of blood T cell repertoires in COVID-19. Sequencing was performed with immunoSEQ multiplex PCR; in TCRdb, only in-frame clones are kept and a portion is missing. The repertoire holds about 90,000 clones, around 88% seen once, with 1.7% in the top ten. The sequenced sample was peripheral blood. Every receptor here comes from a man older than 75 with acute or convalescent COVID-19. CDR3s include the opening cysteine and the closing phenylalanine or tryptophan. The order of the fields is D gene, V gene, clone size, J gene, CDR3 DNA, CDR3 protein. A D gene is named only where the DNA matches it firmly. A row's size may be missing; if present it is once, few, many or a size class.

d_gene: TRBD2; v_gene: TRBV5-1; abundance: NA; j_gene: TRBJ2-1; CDR3nt: TGCGCCAGCAGCCTCGGGACTAGCGGGAGGGCCGGTTACAATGAGCAGTTCTTC; CDR3aa: CASSLGTSGRAGYNEQFF
d_gene: TRBD1; v_gene: TRBV15; abundance: NA; j_gene: TRBJ1-2; CDR3nt: TGTGCCACCAGCAGTCCCGGGACAGGGGGCGCGGGCTATGGCTACACCTTC; CDR3aa: CATSSPGTGGAGYGYTF
d_gene: NA; v_gene: TRBV6-1; abundance: many; j_gene: TRBJ1-4; CDR3nt: TGTGCCAGCAGTGAGACACAAATAGGTGAAAAACTGTTTTTT; CDR3aa: CASSETQIGEKLFF
d_gene: TRBD1; v_gene: TRBV15; abundance: NA; j_gene: TRBJ2-7; CDR3nt: TGTGCCACCAGCGGTGGACAGGGTTTGGTCTACGAGCAGTACTTC; CDR3aa: CATSGGQGLVYEQYF
d_gene: TRBD2; v_gene: TRBV4-1; abundance: once; j_gene: TRBJ2-7; CDR3nt: TGCGCCCGCAGCCAAGCGGCCGGGGGGGGCTACGAGCAGTACTTC; CDR3aa: CARSQAAGGGYEQYF
d_gene: NA; v_gene: TRBV5-4; abundance: NA; j_gene: TRBJ2-3; CDR3nt: TGTGCCAGCAGCTTGGATCCCCCCACAGGGACGCTAGCGGCAGATACGCAGTATTTT; CDR3aa: CASSLDPPTGTLAADTQYF
d_gene: NA; v_gene: TRBV18; abundance: NA; j_gene: TRBJ1-1; CDR3nt: TGTGCCAGCTCACCAGTCTCGGACACTGAAGCTTTCTTT; CDR3aa: CASSPVSDTEAFF
d_gene: NA; v_gene: TRBV5-1; abundance: once; j_gene: TRBJ2-2; CDR3nt: TGCGCCAGCAGCAACGAGGGGGTCCCCGGGGAGCTGTTTTTT; CDR3aa: CASSNEGVPGELFF
d_gene: NA; v_gene: TRBV6-2/TRBV6-3; abundance: once; j_gene: TRBJ2-5; CDR3nt: TGTGCCAGCAGCTCCCCGACGGGATCAGGGACCCAGTACTTC; CDR3aa: CASSSPTGSGTQYF
d_gene: TRBD1; v_gene: TRBV7-8; abundance: NA; j_gene: TRBJ2-7; CDR3nt: TGTGCCAGCAGCTTAGCAGGGACAGGGCTCTACGAGCAGTACTTC; CDR3aa: CASSLAGTGLYEQYF
d_gene: TRBD2; v_gene: TRBV7-2; abundance: once; j_gene: TRBJ2-7; CDR3nt: TGTGCCAGCAGGACGCAAGCGGGAGGGCCTAACGAGCAGTACTTC; CDR3aa: CASRTQAGGPNEQYF
d_gene: TRBD1; v_gene: TRBV29-1; abundance: NA; j_gene: TRBJ2-2; CDR3nt: TGCAGCGTGACAGGGGGCAGGGCCGGGGAGCTGTTTTTT; CDR3aa: CSVTGGRAGELFF
d_gene: NA; v_gene: TRBV3-1/TRBV3-2; abundance: NA; j_gene: TRBJ1-2; CDR3nt: TGTGCCAGCAGCCTTACTCCAGGGCGTGTCGATGGCTACACCTTC; CDR3aa: CASSLTPGRVDGYTF
d_gene: NA; v_gene: TRBV4-2; abundance: NA; j_gene: TRBJ2-7; CDR3nt: TGTGCCAGCAGCCAAGGTCGCGAGCAGTACTTC; CDR3aa: CASSQGREQYF
d_gene: NA; v_gene: TRBV7-6; abundance: NA; j_gene: TRBJ2-1; CDR3nt: TGTGCCAGCAGCTTAAGAAGGCGGCTCGGGACGGGAGAGTTGGATGAGCAGTTCTTC; CDR3aa: CASSLRRRLGTGELDEQFF
d_gene: NA; v_gene: TRBV5-8; abundance: NA; j_gene: TRBJ1-3; CDR3nt: TGTGCCAGCAGCCTTGTACCGGACACCATATATTTT; CDR3aa: CASSLVPDTIYF
d_gene: TRBD2; v_gene: TRBV7-2; abundance: NA; j_gene: TRBJ2-7; CDR3nt: TGTGCCAGCAGCTTAGATTTTAGCGGGAGAACGTTCGAGCAGTACTTC; CDR3aa: CASSLDFSGRTFEQYF
d_gene: TRBD2; v_gene: TRBV6-2/TRBV6-3; abundance: NA; j_gene: TRBJ2-7; CDR3nt: TGTGCCAGCAGTCGGAGCGGGACTAGTGGTTCCTACGAGCAGTACTTC; CDR3aa: CASSRSGTSGSYEQYF
d_gene: NA; v_gene: TRBV9; abundance: NA; j_gene: TRBJ2-2; CDR3nt: TGTGCCAGTAGCGCGCGACAGATCACGAACACCGGGGAGCTGTTTTTT; CDR3aa: CASSARQITNTGELFF
d_gene: TRBD1; v_gene: TRBV6-6; abundance: NA; j_gene: TRBJ2-1; CDR3nt: TGTGCCAGCAGGGGACAGGGTTACAATGAGCAGTTCTTC; CDR3aa: CASRGQGYNEQFF
d_gene: NA; v_gene: TRBV6-6; abundance: NA; j_gene: TRBJ1-4; CDR3nt: TGTGCCAGCAGTCCACAGCCCTCTAATGAAAAACTGTTTTTT; CDR3aa: CASSPQPSNEKLFF
d_gene: NA; v_gene: TRBV3-1/TRBV3-2; abundance: NA; j_gene: TRBJ2-1; CDR3nt: TGTGCCAGCAGCCAAGTCGAGGCGGGAAGGTACAATGAGCAGTTCTTC; CDR3aa: CASSQVEAGRYNEQFF
d_gene: TRBD1; v_gene: TRBV11-3; abundance: NA; j_gene: TRBJ1-1; CDR3nt: TGTGCCAGCAGCCTAACCCGGGACAGGGAAGCTTTCTTT; CDR3aa: CASSLTRDREAFF
d_gene: NA; v_gene: TRBV5-4; abundance: NA; j_gene: TRBJ1-4; CDR3nt: TGTGCCAGCAGCTTGGACTACGGTGAAAAACTGTTTTTT; CDR3aa: CASSLDYGEKLFF
d_gene: NA; v_gene: TRBV7-3; abundance: NA; j_gene: TRBJ2-7; CDR3nt: TGTGCCAGCAGCTTACTCCCGAACGGGGAGCAGTACTTC; CDR3aa: CASSLLPNGEQYF
d_gene: NA; v_gene: TRBV5-8; abundance: NA; j_gene: TRBJ2-3; CDR3nt: TGTGCCAGCAGCTTGGGACCCGACAGTTATACGCAGTATTTT; CDR3aa: CASSLGPDSYTQYF